This TCR beta chain was observed in a study of blood T cells in healthy people across ages. Primed by a sample-barcoded 5' primer and a J-beta primer mix, a second PCR proceeded for 7 to 11 cycles. Every single cDNA molecule received a tag from a template-switch adaptor with 12 random nucleotides. From the 5' RACE reads, TCRdb called clonotypes with MiXCR, one entry per CDR3 protein. The sample has roughly 1.5 million distinct CDR3 sequences, around 40% seen once; the top ten hold under 5%. CDR1 is SGHTA and CDR2 is FQGTGA in the germline V gene. The CDR3 is 15 residues long. V was clipped by 2 bases and J by 3 bases, with 11 bases between them.

The chain joins TRBV7-3 to TRBJ1-5; D is perhaps TRBD1 (5 bases). This sequence originates from a young woman in good health. Input material: blood. CDR3 loop: CASSLQLGLNQPQHF. CDR3 sequence (DNA): TGTGCCAGCAGCTTACAACTGGGACTCAATCAGCCCCAGCATTTT.